Each of the 3 T cell receptor beta chains below was sequenced from the same sample in a study of T cells in Graves' hyperthyroidism and ophthalmopathy. RNA transcripts were the template for amplifying TCR beta CDR3 regions. The HTBI primer set was used in a first-round RT-PCR of the TCR CDR3. Via MiXCR, TCRdb re-called the multiplex PCR reads, giving one row per CDR3 protein. The data show nearly 750,000 distinct CDR3 sequences, around 40% seen once. The sample was blood. The receptors were sampled from a woman aged 40 to 55 with Graves' hyperthyroidism.

The chain combines TRBV30 with TRBJ2-7; D is unclear. The CDR3 length is 11 residues. The V gene lost 0 bases and the J gene lost 4 bases, with 4 bases spanning the gap. Germline CDR1 reads GTSNPN; CDR2 reads SVGIG (reference sequence). The CDR3 reads CAWSVGYEQYF. CDR3 bases: TGTGCCTGGAGTGTAGGATACGAGCAGTACTTC.

This clonotype was found many times. The chain carries TRBV2 and TRBJ1-5; 9 bases map to TRBD1. Germline-derived CDR1 and CDR2 are SNHLY and FYNNEI. The CDR3 is 14 amino acids. Unmatched junction bases numbered 3, after V lost 4 bases and J lost 5 bases. The CDR3 loop reads CASSAGTGHQPQHF. The CDR3 nucleotides are TGTGCCAGCAGTGCCGGGACAGGGCATCAGCCCCAGCATTTT.

The chain carries TRBV4-1 and TRBJ1-3, with 9 bases fitting TRBD1. After removal of 2 bases from V and 6 bases from J, the junction contained 5 bases not matched to a gene. Per germline, CDR1 MGHRA and CDR2 YSYEKL. CDR3 length equals 15 residues. The CDR3 nucleotides are TGCGCCAGCAGCCAATGGGACAGGGTATCAAACACCATATATTTT. It is translated as CASSQWDRVSNTIYF.